This entry lists 17 T cell receptor beta chains sequenced from one sample in a study of response to subunit inactivated influenza vaccine. TCRdb independently ran MiXCR on the RT-PCR reads; one entry per CDR3 protein. The sample includes 450,000 to 700,000 distinct CDR3 sequences, 14% of them seen just once. Source: PBMCs from blood, taken about 13 days after vaccination. The receptors were gathered from a man in his fifties or sixties who received an inactivated influenza vaccine.

This clonotype was detected a few times. The chain has TRBV18 and TRBJ1-1; D gene unclear. The CDR3 runs 16 residues. Per germline, CDR1 KGHSH and CDR2 LQKENI. Trimming left V 3 bases short and J 1 base short, with 15 bases between. The CDR3 protein is CASSPTIVAPNTEAFF. CDR3 bases: TGTGCCAGCTCACCTACTATAGTGGCACCGAACACTGAAGCTTTCTTT.

The chain combines TRBV10-1 with TRBJ2-2; possibly TRBD2 for D (7 bases). This CDR3 region has 20 residues. Germline assignment: CDR1 WNHNN and CDR2 SYGVQD (reference sequence). Trimming stripped 7 bases from V and 5 bases from J, with 32 bases between. The CDR3 DNA reads TGCGCCAGCACCGAAGACCTATTCGGACAGCGGGGTATGAAAACCGGGGAGCTGTTTTTT. Amino acid sequence: CASTEDLFGQRGMKTGELFF.

This clonotype was recorded a few times. The chain combines TRBV24-1 with TRBJ2-1; maybe TRBD1 (5 bases). Germline V gives CDR1 KGHDR, CDR2 SFDVKD. The length of the CDR3 is 14 residues. V was pared by 2 bases and J by 1 base, with 5 bases between. CDR3 DNA sequence: TGTGCCACCAGTGATTCAGGGTCCTACAATGAGCAGTTCTTC. Its protein product is CATSDSGSYNEQFF.

The rearrangement joins TRBV7-2 to TRBJ2-3; possibly TRBD1 for D (5 bases). Germline CDR1 SGHTA, CDR2 FQGNSA. The CDR3 length is 15 residues. The germline V and J ends were trimmed by 2 bases and 2 bases, with 11 bases remaining between them. CDR3 sequence (DNA): TGTGCCAGCAGCTTATCAGGGCCATCCACAGATACGCAGTATTTT. This encodes CASSLSGPSTDTQYF.

The chain links TRBV20-1 to TRBJ2-4; D is unclear. From germline, CDR1 is DFQATT and CDR2 SNEGSKA (reference sequence). V lost 0 bases and J 0 bases, leaving 9 bases between the germline ends. The CDR3 covers 15 residues. The CDR3 nucleotides are TGCAGTGCTAGAGATCTGGTGATAGCCAAAAACATTCAGTACTTC. Its translation: CSARDLVIAKNIQYF.

This clonotype occurred a few times. V and J are TRBV3-1 and TRBJ2-2; D is perhaps TRBD1 (6 bases). The V end lost 3 bases, the J end lost 2 bases, and 13 bases lay between the germline ends. Germline CDR1 and CDR2: LGHDT and YNNKEL (reference sequence). The CDR3 is 16 residues long. The CDR3 reads CASSQGPGHNTGELFF. DNA of the CDR3: TGTGCCAGCAGCCAGGGGCCGGGACATAACACCGGGGAGCTGTTTTTT. The entire variable domain, with the rest obtained from reference TRBV3-1 and TRBJ2-2, is as follows: DTAVSQTPKYLVTQMGNDKSIKCEQNLGHDTMYWYKQDSKKFLKIMFSYNNKELIINETVPNRFSPKSPDKAHLNLHINSLELGDSAVYFCASSQGPGHNTGELFFGEGSRLTVL.

V gene TRBV9 combines with J gene TRBJ2-2, with D unresolved. Germline V lookup: CDR1 SGDLS, CDR2 YYNGEE. The V end was cut by 0 bases, the J end by 7 bases, with 7 bases between. The CDR3 extends over 13 amino acids. CDR3 loop: CASSVEPVGELFF. The DNA for the CDR3 is TGTGCCAGCAGCGTAGAGCCCGTCGGGGAGCTGTTTTTT.

This clonotype was found a few times. The chain employs TRBV15 and TRBJ2-1, with TRBD2 as a possible D gene (5 bases). CDR3 length: 15 residues. Trimming took 3 bases from V and 7 from J, leaving 16 bases between them. Per the germline V gene, CDR1 is LNHNV and CDR2 is YYDKDF (reference sequence). CDR3 loop: CATSRLGGFRNEQFF. The CDR3 nucleotides read TGTGCCACCAGCAGGCTCGGCGGGTTTCGGAATGAGCAGTTCTTC.

The chain joins TRBV9 to TRBJ2-1; 9 nucleotides match TRBD2. Germline CDR1 and CDR2: SGDLS and YYNGEE. V shed 0 bases, J shed 7 bases, and the junction held 8 bases outside the gene matches. The CDR3 has 16 amino acids. In DNA form, the CDR3 reads TGTGCCAGCAGCGTAGAAGGCGGGAGGGCCTCAAATGAGCAGTTCTTC. It specifies CASSVEGGRASNEQFF.

This clonotype was recorded a few times. The chain joins TRBV20-1 to TRBJ2-7, with 8 nucleotides matching TRBD1. After removal of 2 bases from V and 2 bases from J, the junction contained 8 bases not matched to a gene. CDR1 DFQATT and CDR2 SNEGSKA come from the germline V gene (reference sequence). This CDR3 region has 15 residues. This CDR3 is CSARHTDRGPYEQYF. The CDR3 DNA reads TGCAGTGCTAGACATACCGACAGGGGACCCTACGAGCAGTACTTC.

This clonotype was detected only a few times. The rearrangement joins TRBV6-4 to TRBJ2-7; 9 bases fit TRBD1. CDR1 and CDR2 (germline): MRHNA, SNTAGT. The CDR3 length is 17 residues. Trimming cost V 5 bases and J 1 base; bases outside gene matches: 12. In DNA form, the CDR3 reads TGTGCCAGCAGTCGACTCGGGACAGGGAGTATGTCCTACGAGCAGTACTTC. Amino acid sequence: CASSRLGTGSMSYEQYF.

This clonotype has a count of ten or more. The rearrangement uses TRBV5-1 and TRBJ2-7; D may be TRBD1 or TRBD2 (5 bases each). Germline V gene lookup returns CDR1 SGHRS and CDR2 YFSETQ. The CDR3 is made up of 14 amino acids. With 3 bases removed from V and 1 base from J, the gap between germline ends came to 11 bases. The DNA of the CDR3 is TGCGCCAGCAGCTCCGGGGCGCCGTCCTACGAGCAGTACTTC. Translated: CASSSGAPSYEQYF.

The table lists this clonotype with many counts. V gene TRBV10-3 combines with J gene TRBJ2-2, with 9 bases matching TRBD2. CDR3 length: 16 residues. The germline V gene encodes CDR1 ENHRY and CDR2 SYGVKD. Trimming removed 0 bases from V and 5 bases from J; junction bases left unmatched: 4. CDR3: CAISESAGGLTGELFF. The CDR3 DNA follows: TGTGCCATCAGTGAGTCAGCGGGAGGATTGACCGGGGAGCTGTTTTTT.

Turning to this clonotype: A single base separates this from a much larger clone, so it may be a read error. The chain is built from TRBV2 and TRBJ1-5; no definite D call. The germline V gene encodes CDR1 SNHLY and CDR2 FYNNEI. This CDR3 spans 13 amino acids. The V and J ends lost 6 bases and 6 bases respectively, with 12 bases between them. CDR3 protein: CASRQPGAQPQHF. The CDR3 DNA reads TGTGCCAGCAGACAACCGGGTGCTCAGCCCCAGCATTTT.

There are a few counts of this clonotype. V gene TRBV4-2 combines with J gene TRBJ2-5, with 12 bases lining up with TRBD2. With V trimmed by 1 base and J by 5 bases, 8 bases remained unmatched. CDR3 length: 17 residues. Germline V gives CDR1 LGHNA, CDR2 YNFKEQ. The CDR3 DNA reads TGTGCCAGCAGCCAAGCTAGCGGGGGGGCTTCTTTCGAGACCCAGTACTTC. It is translated as CASSQASGGASFETQYF.

The J gene is TRBJ2-3, the V gene TRBV12-3 or TRBV12-4, with D perhaps TRBD1 or TRBD2 (5 bases each). The V end was cut by 3 bases, the J end by 4 bases, with 14 bases between. CDR3 length equals 15 residues. CDR3 region: CASSFQGGSADTQYF. The CDR3 DNA reads TGTGCCAGCAGTTTTCAGGGCGGGTCAGCAGATACGCAGTATTTT.

This clonotype has only a few counts. This chain uses TRBV11-2 with TRBJ2-1; 8 nucleotides line up with TRBD2. The V gene end was trimmed by 0 bases and the J gene end by 9 bases; junction bases not matched to a gene: 4. This CDR3 is built from 14 residues. The V gene's germline CDR1 is SGHAT and CDR2 FQNNGV. CDR3 nucleotides: TGTGCCAGCAGCTTAGAGAGACTAGCGTTTGAGCAGTTCTTC. Translated: CASSLERLAFEQFF. The complete variable domain, with remaining parts taken from reference TRBV11-2 and TRBJ2-1, reads EAGVAQSPRYKIIEKRQSVAFWCNPISGHATLYWYQQILGQGPKLLIQFQNNGVVDDSQLPKDRFSAERLKGVDSTLKIQPAKLEDSAVYLCASSLERLAFEQFFGPGTRLTVL.